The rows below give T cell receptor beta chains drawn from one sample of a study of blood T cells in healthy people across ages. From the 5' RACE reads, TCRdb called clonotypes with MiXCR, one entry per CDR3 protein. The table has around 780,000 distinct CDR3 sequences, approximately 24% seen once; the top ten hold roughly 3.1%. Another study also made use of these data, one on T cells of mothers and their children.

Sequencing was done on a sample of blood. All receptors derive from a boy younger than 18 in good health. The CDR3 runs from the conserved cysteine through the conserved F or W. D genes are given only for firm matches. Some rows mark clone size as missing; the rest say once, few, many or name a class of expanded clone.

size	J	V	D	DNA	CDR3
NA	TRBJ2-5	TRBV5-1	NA	TGCGCCAGCAGCTTGGCGTGGACAAGACCTTGGGAGACCCAGTACTTC	CASSLAWTRPWETQYF
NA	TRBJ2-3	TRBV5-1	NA	TGCGCCAGCAGCTTGAAATATGGCGGGGCACCCAGAGATACGCAGTATTTT	CASSLKYGGAPRDTQYF
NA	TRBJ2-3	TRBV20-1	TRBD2	TGCAGTGCTAGAGCCGGGACTAGCGTAGATACGCAGTATTTT	CSARAGTSVDTQYF
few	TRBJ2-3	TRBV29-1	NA	TGCAGCGCAGGACTGGAAGATACGCAGTATTTT	CSAGLEDTQYF
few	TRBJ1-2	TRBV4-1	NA	TGCGCCAGCAGCCGGGTACCTCGGGGGCAGTACTATGGCTACACCTTC	CASSRVPRGQYYGYTF
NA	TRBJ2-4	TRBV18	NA	TGTGCCAGCTCACCTCTTGGACAGACCTCAACGAGGAAAAACATTCAGTACTTC	CASSPLGQTSTRKNIQYF
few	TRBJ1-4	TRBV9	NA	TGTGCCAGCGGACCGATTCGGAGTAATGAAAAACTGTTTTTT	CASGPIRSNEKLFF
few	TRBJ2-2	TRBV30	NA	TGTGCCACCGAAGGGGGGGCCGGGGAGCTGTTTTTT	CATEGGAGELFF
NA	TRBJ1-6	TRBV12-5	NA	TGTGCTAGTGGTTTGGACACCTTTGAGGGCCTCAGGAATTCACCCCTCCACTTT	CASGLDTFEGLRNSPLHF
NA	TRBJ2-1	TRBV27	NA	TGTGCCAGCAGGAGGGGACAAAGCTCCTACAATGAGCAGTTCTTC	CASRRGQSSYNEQFF
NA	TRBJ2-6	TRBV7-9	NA	TGTGCCAGCAGCTTAGCCCGGGGGCCCAACGTCCTGACTTTC	CASSLARGPNVLTF
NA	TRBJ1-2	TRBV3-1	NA	TGTGCCAGCAGGAGAACAGGGATTAGGGGTGGCTACACCTTC	CASRRTGIRGGYTF
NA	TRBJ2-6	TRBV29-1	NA	TGCAGCGTTATCACAGGCACCGGGGCCAACGTCCTGACTTTC	CSVITGTGANVLTF
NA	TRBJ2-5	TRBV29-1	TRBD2	TGCAGCGTTGTCGGCGGGGGGGCCGGGGAGACCCAGTACTTC	CSVVGGGAGETQYF
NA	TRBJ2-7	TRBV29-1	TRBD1	TGCAGCGTCGAACCCGGGACAGGGGACGAGCAGTACTTC	CSVEPGTGDEQYF
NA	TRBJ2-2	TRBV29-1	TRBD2	TGCAGCGTTGGGCCAGCGGGGGGGCCAAACACCGGGGAGCTGTTTTTT	CSVGPAGGPNTGELFF
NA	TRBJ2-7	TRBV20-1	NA	TGCAGCGCAAGGAGAGGGGTTCGCGACGAGCAGTACTTC	CSARRGVRDEQYF
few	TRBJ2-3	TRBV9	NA	TGTGCCAGCAGCGTATTCCCTCCAGGGAAAGGCACAGATACGCAGTATTTT	CASSVFPPGKGTDTQYF
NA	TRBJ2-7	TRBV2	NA	TGTGCCAGCAGTGAAGGACTCGGGGAGCTGGCCGAGCAGTACTTC	CASSEGLGELAEQYF
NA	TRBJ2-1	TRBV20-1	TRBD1	TGCAGTGCTAGACCAAGGACAGGGAGCTTCTACAATGAGCAGTTCTTC	CSARPRTGSFYNEQFF
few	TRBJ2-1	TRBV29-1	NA	TGCAGCACCGGACACAACTCCTACAATGAGCAGTTCTTC	CSTGHNSYNEQFF
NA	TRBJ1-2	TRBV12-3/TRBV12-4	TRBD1	TGTGCCAGCAGCCTCAGGGGGCGCGGGAACTATGGCTACACCTTC	CASSLRGRGNYGYTF
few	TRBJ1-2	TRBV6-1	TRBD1	TGTGCCAGCAGCGAAGGGGGCCTAGATGGCTACACCTTC	CASSEGGLDGYTF
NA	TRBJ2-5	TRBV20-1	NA	TGCAGTGCTCGGGAAGGGGGCCAAGAGACCCAGTACTTC	CSAREGGQETQYF
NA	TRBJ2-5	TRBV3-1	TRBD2	TGTGCCAGCAGCGGGAGGGGGACCCAGTACTTC	CASSGRGTQYF
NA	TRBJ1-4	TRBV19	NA	TGTGCCAGTAGTCCCAAGGGACGGATAAATGAAAAACTGTTTTTT	CASSPKGRINEKLFF
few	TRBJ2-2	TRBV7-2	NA	TGTGCCAGCAGCTTAGGCGGGATGAACACCGGGGAGCTGTTTTTT	CASSLGGMNTGELFF
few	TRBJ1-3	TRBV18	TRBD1	TGTGCCAGCTCCCTTCATGGACAGGGAGGAAACACCATATATTTT	CASSLHGQGGNTIYF
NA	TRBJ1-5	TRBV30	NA	TGTGCCTGGGCCTTAGATAGCAATCAGCCCCAGCATTTT	CAWALDSNQPQHF
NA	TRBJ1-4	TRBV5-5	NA	TGTGCCAGCAGCAAGGACGTTTCCCTCGGGTCTAATGAAAAACTGTTTTTT	CASSKDVSLGSNEKLFF
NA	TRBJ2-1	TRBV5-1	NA	TGCGCCAGCAGCTTGTCGTCGGAGAGGAATGAGCAGTTCTTC	CASSLSSERNEQFF
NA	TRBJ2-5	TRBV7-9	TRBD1	TGTGCCAGCAGCATGGACAGGGGGCTTGCGACCCAGTACTTC	CASSMDRGLATQYF
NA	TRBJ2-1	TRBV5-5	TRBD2	TGTGCCAGCAGTTACAGGGAAATTGGTCTAGCGGGTAACTACAATGAGCAGTTCTTC	CASSYREIGLAGNYNEQFF
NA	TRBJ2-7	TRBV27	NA	TGTGCCAGCAGTTCGGGATTAAGGGTCCCAACCTACGAGCAGTACTTC	CASSSGLRVPTYEQYF
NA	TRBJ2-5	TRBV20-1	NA	TGCAGTGCCCACGGGGGGCTAGTTAGAGAGACCCAGTACTTC	CSAHGGLVRETQYF
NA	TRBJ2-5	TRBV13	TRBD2	TGTGCCAGCAGATTGACTAGCGGGGGGGCGAATCAAGAGACCCAGTACTTC	CASRLTSGGANQETQYF
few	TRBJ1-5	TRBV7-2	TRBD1	TGTGCCAGCAGCTCAACGGGCGGGACAGGGGGCAGTCAGCCCCAGCATTTT	CASSSTGGTGGSQPQHF
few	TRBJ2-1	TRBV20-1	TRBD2	TGCAGTGCAGATCTAGCGGGGGTGAACTCCAATGAGCAGTTCTTC	CSADLAGVNSNEQFF
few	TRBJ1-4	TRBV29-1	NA	TGCAGCGTTGAAGGGGCAGGGGATGAAAAACTGTTTTTT	CSVEGAGDEKLFF
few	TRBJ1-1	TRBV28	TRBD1	TGTGCCACCCTCAGACAGGGGGTAACTGAAGCTCTCTTT	CATLRQGVTEALF
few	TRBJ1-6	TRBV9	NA	TGTGCCAGCAGCGACGGGGACACCACACCCCTCCACTTT	CASSDGDTTPLHF
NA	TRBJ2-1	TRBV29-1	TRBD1	TGCAGCGTTGAGTCGGGGCAGGGGGCTTGGGATGAGCAGTTCTTC	CSVESGQGAWDEQFF
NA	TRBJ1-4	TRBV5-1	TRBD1	TGCGCCAGCAGCTCACAGGGGGAAAAGGAAAAACTGTTTTTT	CASSSQGEKEKLFF
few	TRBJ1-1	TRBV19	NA	TGTGCCGCCAACCCGGGTCCGTCATCGAACACTGAAGCTTTCTTT	CAANPGPSSNTEAFF
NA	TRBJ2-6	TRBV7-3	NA	TGTGCCAGCAGCCGTCGATCTGGGGCCAACGTCCTGACTTTC	CASSRRSGANVLTF
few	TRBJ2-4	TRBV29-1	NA	TGCAGCGTTGGTGGGCAGGGGATGAACATTCAGTACTTC	CSVGGQGMNIQYF
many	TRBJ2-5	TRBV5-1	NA	TGTGCCAGCAGCCAGACTCAAGAGACCCAGTACTTC	CASSQTQETQYF
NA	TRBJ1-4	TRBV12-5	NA	TGTGCTAGTGGTCTAACAGGTCCAACTAATGAAAAACTGTTTTTT	CASGLTGPTNEKLFF
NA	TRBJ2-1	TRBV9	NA	TGTGCCAGCAGCGCTTCCGGAACCGGAGGCAATGAGCAGTTCTTC	CASSASGTGGNEQFF
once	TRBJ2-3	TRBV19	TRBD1	TGTGCCAGTAGTATCTCCGGGACAGCCACAGATACGCAGTATTTT	CASSISGTATDTQYF
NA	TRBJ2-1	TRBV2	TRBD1	TGTGCCGAGGGACAGGGCAATGAGCAGTTCTTC	CAEGQGNEQFF
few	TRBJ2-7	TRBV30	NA	TGTGCCTGGAGTAAGGTAGCCGAGCAGTACTTC	CAWSKVAEQYF
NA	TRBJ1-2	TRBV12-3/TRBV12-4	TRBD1	TGTGCCAGCAGTTCTGGACAGGGCAAAGGCTACACCTTC	CASSSGQGKGYTF